These 30 T cell receptor beta chains were all obtained from the same sample, sequenced in a study of blood T cell repertoires in COVID-19 (TCRdb year 2020). The library was generated by the immunoSEQ multiplex PCR assay. The clones in this table, taken by TCRdb from immuneACCESS, are in-frame only. Not every clone is retained; where verified, under half of the shortfall comes from an unresolved V gene, and the cause of the rest is unknown. This sample comprises under 14,000 clones, 75% to 90% of them detected only once. More than 6.5% of the sample belongs to the ten largest clones. Sequenced input: peripheral blood. The source of these receptors is a man aged 70-80 years with active COVID-19.

This rearrangement joins TRBV9 to TRBJ2-5; 8 nucleotides match TRBD2. The CDR3 length is 15 residues. V lost 4 bases and J lost 1; bases outside the gene matches: 6. Germline CDR1 reads SGDLS; CDR2 reads YYNGEE. CDR3 loop: CASSTQLAAQETQYF. In nucleotides, the CDR3 is TGTGCCAGCAGCACCCAACTAGCGGCCCAAGAGACCCAGTACTTC.

With regard to this clone: The same CDR3 also results from other DNA sequences found in this sample. In DNA, the CDR3 is TGTGCCAGCAGGGGGGGGACAGAAGCTTTCTTT. It specifies CASRGGTEAFF. The rearrangement uses TRBV3-1 (or the pseudogene TRBV3-2) and TRBJ1-1; tentatively, D is TRBD1 (6 bases). V shed 6 bases and J shed 8 bases, with 10 bases lying between them. The CDR3 loop spans 11 amino acids. Looked up from germline, CDR1 is LGHDT and CDR2 is YNNKEL (reference sequence).

The rearrangement links TRBV3-1 (or the pseudogene TRBV3-2) to TRBJ1-3, with a possible D match to TRBD1 (6 bases). In germline, CDR1 is LGHDT, CDR2 YNNKEL (reference sequence). With 0 bases removed from V and 5 bases from J, the gap between germline ends came to 14 bases. The CDR3 contains 16 residues. The CDR3 sequence: CASSQESRRDRNTIYF. The CDR3 bases are TGTGCCAGCAGCCAAGAATCGCGCCGGGACAGAAACACCATATATTTT.

The chain has TRBV13 and TRBJ1-2, with a weak D call TRBD1 (5 bases). The length of the CDR3 is 16 residues. Germline lookup yields CDR1 PRHDT and CDR2 FYEKMQ (reference sequence). V was cut by 4 bases and J by 4 bases, with 19 bases left in between. The CDR3 is CASSSPSGVRVYGYTF. In DNA, the CDR3 is TGTGCCAGCAGCTCCCCGTCGGGGGTTCGCGTCTATGGCTACACCTTC.

The chain joins TRBV20-1 to TRBJ2-5; 9 bases agree with TRBD2. CDR3 length: 16 amino acids. V lost 3 bases to trimming and J lost 4 bases; unmatched junction nucleotides: 12. Germline V gene lookup returns CDR1 DFQATT and CDR2 SNEGSKA (reference sequence). The CDR3 bases are TGCAGTGCTAGTCGACTTGGACTAGCGTGGAGAGAGACCCAGTACTTC. Translation gives CSASRLGLAWRETQYF.

The genes are TRBV18 and TRBJ2-5, with D tentatively TRBD2 (5 bases). CDR3 size: 15 residues. Germline assignment: CDR1 KGHSH and CDR2 LQKENI. Trimming took off 1 base at V and 4 bases at J, with 13 bases between the two ends. CDR3 in amino acids: CASSPRIAGVETQYF. CDR3 coding DNA: TGTGCCAGCTCACCACGAATAGCCGGGGTAGAGACCCAGTACTTC.

This chain uses TRBV9 with TRBJ1-4; D gene unclear. Germline V gives CDR1 SGDLS, CDR2 YYNGEE. The CDR3 has 15 amino acids. Between the trimmed V and J ends, which lost 0 bases and 4 bases, there was a span of 10 bases. The DNA for the CDR3 is TGTGCCAGCAGCGTAGCGCACAGTTATAATGAAAAACTGTTTTTT. As protein: CASSVAHSYNEKLFF.

The rearrangement links TRBV4-1 to TRBJ1-2; TRBD1 agrees at 8 bases. The CDR3 covers 15 residues. V dropped 3 bases and J dropped 6; count of bases not matched to a gene: 9. Germline CDR1 and CDR2: MGHRA and YSYEKL. The CDR3 DNA sequence: TGCGCCAGCAGCCACTCAGACAGGGGTAGGGATGGCTACACCTTC. Residues: CASSHSDRGRDGYTF.

This chain uses TRBV4-1 with TRBJ2-1; maybe TRBD2 (8 bases). V gave up 4 bases and J gave up 3 bases, with 19 bases separating them. Germline CDR1 is MGHRA and CDR2 is YSYEKL. This CDR3 has 17 residues. CDR3: CASSPSGGPGGYNEQFF. For the CDR3, the DNA is TGCGCCAGCAGCCCTTCGGGGGGGCCAGGGGGCTACAATGAGCAGTTCTTC.

This clone appeared once. This chain links TRBV30 with TRBJ2-5, with D maybe TRBD1 (6 bases). CDR1 GTSNPN and CDR2 SVGIG come from the germline V gene (reference sequence). Trimming took off 3 bases at V and 5 bases at J, with 10 bases between the two ends. The CDR3 covers 12 residues. The DNA for the CDR3 is TGTGCCTGGAGACAGGGTGCGGAGACCCAGTACTTC. Translated, it gives CAWRQGAETQYF.

This chain connects TRBV6-5 to TRBJ1-6; D is unclear. Per the germline V gene, CDR1 is MNHEY and CDR2 is SVGAGI. The CDR3 consists of 14 residues. Between the trimmed V and J ends, which lost 7 bases and 6 bases, there was a span of 13 bases. CDR3 sequence reads: CASTPGSRNSPLHF. The CDR3 nucleotides read TGTGCCAGCACCCCAGGCAGTCGTAATTCACCCCTCCACTTT.

This clone showed up just a few times. The chain joins TRBV5-1 to TRBJ2-7, with 9 bases lining up with TRBD1. Germline V CDR1 and CDR2: SGHRS, YFSETQ. The J segment lost 4 bases and the V segment lost 5 bases, leaving 7 bases of the junction unmatched. The CDR3 is made up of 14 amino acids. CDR3 in amino acids: CASSPRQGGYEQYF. For the CDR3, the DNA is TGCGCCAGCAGTCCCAGACAGGGGGGGTACGAGCAGTACTTC.

This chain connects TRBV7-2 to TRBJ2-1; tentatively, D is TRBD2 (6 bases). Trimming took 0 bases from V and 6 from J, leaving 15 bases between them. The CDR3 totals 16 residues. The germline V gene has CDR1 SGHTA and CDR2 FQGNSA. For the CDR3, the DNA is TGTGCCAGCAGCTTAGCCAGGAGGGATCGGTCCAATGAGCAGTTCTTC. It specifies CASSLARRDRSNEQFF.

CDR3 bases: TGCGCCAGCCAACTCAAACTAGCGGGGGGGCCCTCGGATACGCAGTATTTT. Protein product: CASQLKLAGGPSDTQYF. The chain carries TRBV5-1 and TRBJ2-3; 13 bases fit TRBD2. J lost 6 bases, V lost 7 bases, and 14 bases had no gene match. This CDR3 contains 17 residues. Germline values: CDR1 SGHRS, CDR2 YFSETQ.

The chain recombines TRBV7-9 with TRBJ1-2, with 8 nucleotides matching TRBD1. Germline V gives CDR1 SEHNR, CDR2 FQNEAQ (reference sequence). The CDR3 is made up of 14 amino acids. V lost 5 bases and J lost 3; bases outside the gene matches: 5. The CDR3 sequence is CASSPDRGDYGYTF. The CDR3, as DNA: TGTGCCAGCAGCCCCGACAGGGGTGACTATGGCTACACCTTC.

Only one count was recorded for this clone. The chain has TRBV18 and TRBJ2-7, with D uncertain. V was trimmed by 5 bases and J by 2 bases, leaving 10 bases between them. This CDR3 has 13 residues. Germline loops: CDR1 KGHSH, CDR2 LQKENI. This CDR3 reads CASSEARAYEQYF. CDR3 DNA sequence: TGTGCCAGCTCAGAAGCACGTGCCTACGAGCAGTACTTC.

The chain links TRBV3-1 (or the pseudogene TRBV3-2) to TRBJ2-3; TRBD1 aligns across 9 bases. Germline CDR1 is LGHDT and CDR2 is YNNKEL (reference sequence). This CDR3 comprises 14 residues. V gave up 9 bases and J gave up 3 bases; unmatched junction bases: 7. CDR3 DNA sequence: TGTGCCAGTACTTACAGGGGGCGGACAGATACGCAGTATTTT. Translation: CASTYRGRTDTQYF.

The chain carries TRBV11-2 and TRBJ2-2; TRBD2 might be the D (5 bases). V lost 2 bases and J 8 bases, leaving 6 bases between the germline ends. Looked up from germline, CDR1 is SGHAT and CDR2 is FQNNGV. This CDR3 is built from 12 residues. This chain's CDR3 is CASSLRGGELFF. The CDR3 bases are TGTGCCAGCAGCTTACGAGGGGGGGAGCTGTTTTTT.

This rearrangement joins TRBV7-3 to TRBJ2-2; tentative D call: TRBD1 (7 bases). The CDR3 sequence is 16 residues long. Between the trimmed V and J ends, which lost 2 bases and 1 base, there was a span of 11 bases. CDR1 and CDR2 (germline): SGHTA, FQGTGA. CDR3 nucleotides: TGTGCCAGCAGCTTACAGGGGGGATTGAACACCGGGGAGCTGTTTTTT. Its protein is CASSLQGGLNTGELFF.

The V gene is TRBV30, the J gene TRBJ2-1, with 13 bases lining up with TRBD2. The CDR3 sequence is 15 residues long. With 1 base clipped from V and 4 bases from J, the junction kept 1 base outside the gene matches. Germline assignment: CDR1 GTSNPN and CDR2 SVGIG (reference sequence). CDR3 amino acids: CAWSGTSGGYNEQFF. In DNA, the CDR3 is TGTGCCTGGAGTGGGACTAGCGGGGGATACAATGAGCAGTTCTTC.

This clone is a singleton in its sample. The gene calls are TRBV12-5 and TRBJ2-3, with TRBD2 identical over 7 bases. Trimming cost V 7 bases and J 0 bases; bases outside gene matches: 7. CDR3 length equals 15 residues. CDR1 LGHNT and CDR2 FRNRAP come from the germline V gene. The CDR3 DNA reads as TGTGCTAGTGCCCCTGGGAGGGGAAGCACAGATACGCAGTATTTT. Its protein is CASAPGRGSTDTQYF.

The chain uses TRBV5-1 and TRBJ2-5; D unclear. This CDR3 region has 14 residues. Trimming left V 1 base short and J 5 bases short, with 12 bases between. The germline gives CDR1 SGHRS, CDR2 YFSETQ. CDR3 amino acids: CASSLFGVDETQYF. CDR3 DNA sequence: TGCGCCAGCAGCTTGTTTGGAGTTGATGAGACCCAGTACTTC.

The chain is built from TRBV24-1 and TRBJ2-1, with TRBD1 matching over 7 bases. Looked up from germline, CDR1 is KGHDR and CDR2 is SFDVKD. The CDR3 consists of 14 residues. V trimming: 9 bases; J trimming: 4 bases; junction bases outside the gene matches: 8. CDR3 protein: CATSQTGLYNEQFF. In DNA, the CDR3 is TGTGCCACCTCCCAGACAGGGTTATACAATGAGCAGTTCTTC.

V and J are TRBV4-3 and TRBJ1-4; D possibly corresponds to TRBD1 (6 bases). The CDR3 is 18 residues long. V lost 4 bases, J lost 7 bases, and 25 bases lay in between. CDR1 and CDR2 from the germline V gene are LGHNA and YSLEER. In DNA form, the CDR3 reads TGCGCCAGCAGCCCAGGAGGAAGTGCAGGGGTCGGGGTTGAAAAACTGTTTTTT. This codes for CASSPGGSAGVGVEKLFF.

CDR3 bases: TGTGCCAGCAACCCGTTGGGGGGGGCAGGTTACAATGAGCAGTTCTTC. The encoded protein is CASNPLGGAGYNEQFF. The gene calls are TRBV28 and TRBJ2-1; possibly TRBD2 for D (7 bases). CDR1 is MDHEN, CDR2 SYDVKM, per germline. The CDR3 has 16 amino acids. V dropped 7 bases and J dropped 4 bases, with 20 bases sitting between them.

The V gene is TRBV6-1, the J gene TRBJ1-1; 10 nucleotides match TRBD1. The V gene's germline CDR1 is MNHNS and CDR2 SASEGT. The CDR3 covers 17 residues. Losses at the gene ends were 3 bases for V and 1 base for J; bases not matched to a gene: 8. DNA for the CDR3: TGTGCCAGCAGTGAGGGCGTGACAGGGGGCCGGAACACTGAAGCTTTCTTT. Translated: CASSEGVTGGRNTEAFF.

This clone was observed a handful of times. The rearrangement joins TRBV19 to TRBJ2-3; D is unresolved. Per the germline V gene, CDR1 is LNHDA and CDR2 is SQIVND (reference sequence). The CDR3 extends over 12 amino acids. The V gene lost 6 bases and the J gene lost 6 bases, with 10 bases spanning the gap. The CDR3 sequence: CASRISGDTQYF. Here the CDR3 DNA reads TGTGCCAGTAGAATTTCTGGCGATACGCAGTATTTT.

Relative to its sample, this clone is large. The chain has TRBV28 and TRBJ2-7, with D possibly matching TRBD1 (5 bases). V was clipped by 2 bases and J by 4 bases, with 6 bases between them. Looked up from germline, CDR1 is MDHEN and CDR2 is SYDVKM. This CDR3 region has 12 residues. CDR3 sequence: CASSLQGYEQYF. The CDR3 bases are TGTGCCAGCAGTTTACAGGGTTACGAGCAGTACTTC.

The chain employs TRBV27 and TRBJ2-3, with a possible D match to TRBD2 (6 bases). Deletions cut 2 bases from V and 2 bases from J, with 20 bases between. From germline, CDR1 is MNHEY and CDR2 SMNVEV (reference sequence). The CDR3 has 18 amino acids. Here the CDR3 DNA reads TGTGCCAGCAGTTTAGTCCGAGGCGGGGTCTTTGTCACAGATACGCAGTATTTT. Encoded protein: CASSLVRGGVFVTDTQYF.

This clone ranks as large. The chain employs TRBV6-1 and TRBJ2-2; D not certain. Germline CDR1 reads MNHNS; CDR2 reads SASEGT. This CDR3 spans 15 amino acids. V was clipped by 0 bases and J by 7 bases, with 12 bases between them. CDR3 in amino acids: CASSEALLGLGELFF. The CDR3 region has the DNA TGTGCCAGCAGTGAAGCGCTTCTGGGCCTCGGGGAGCTGTTTTTT.